This TCR beta chain was captured by sequencing in a study of CXCR3-negative and CXCR3-positive naive CD8 T cells. CDR1 and CDR2 (germline): SGDLS, YYNGEE. The CDR3 sequence is 15 residues long. UMI-labeled TRB cDNA libraries were prepared by 5' RACE. For each CDR3 protein, TCRdb gives one entry from its re-call of the 5' RACE reads, without DNA. The sample features fewer than 90,000 distinct CDR3 sequences, with 1.5% to 2% in its top ten. The chain uses TRBV9 and TRBJ2-7; with no DNA, the TCRdb D assignment of TRBD1 cannot be verified. The material sequenced was naive CXCR3- CD8+ T cells from blood. Noted subset: CD45RO-CCR7+CD27+CD95- naive CD8+ T cells lacking CXCR3 (TNR3-). The receptor's source is a human donor in good health. Some clones in this sample may be carry-over from other donors' samples. CDR3: CASSQSMGANYEQYF.